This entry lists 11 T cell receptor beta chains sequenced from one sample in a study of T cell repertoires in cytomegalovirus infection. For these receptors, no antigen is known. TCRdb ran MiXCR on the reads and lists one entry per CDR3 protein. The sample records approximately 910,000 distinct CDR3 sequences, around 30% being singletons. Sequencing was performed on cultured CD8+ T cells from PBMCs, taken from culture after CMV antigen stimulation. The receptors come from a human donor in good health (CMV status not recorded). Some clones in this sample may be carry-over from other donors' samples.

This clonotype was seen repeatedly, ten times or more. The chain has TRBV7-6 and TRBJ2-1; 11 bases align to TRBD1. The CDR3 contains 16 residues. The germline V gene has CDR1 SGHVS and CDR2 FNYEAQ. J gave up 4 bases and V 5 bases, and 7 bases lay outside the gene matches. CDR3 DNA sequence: TGTGCCAGCAGCAAACCTGGACAGGGGGCTTACAATGAGCAGTTCTTC. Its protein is CASSKPGQGAYNEQFF.

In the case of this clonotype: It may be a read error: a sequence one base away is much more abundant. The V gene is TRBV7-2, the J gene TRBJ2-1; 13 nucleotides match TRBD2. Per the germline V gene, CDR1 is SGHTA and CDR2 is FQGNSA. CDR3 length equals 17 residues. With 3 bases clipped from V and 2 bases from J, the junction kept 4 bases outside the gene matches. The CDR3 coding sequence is TGTGCCAGCAGCTTTACTAGCGGGGGGGGACCCTACAATGAGCAGTTCTTC. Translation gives CASSFTSGGGPYNEQFF.

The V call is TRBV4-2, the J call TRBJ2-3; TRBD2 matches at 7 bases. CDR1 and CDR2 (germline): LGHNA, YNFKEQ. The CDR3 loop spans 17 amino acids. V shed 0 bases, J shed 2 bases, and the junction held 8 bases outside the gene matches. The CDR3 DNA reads TGTGCCAGCAGCCAAGAAGAAATCGGGGGGTACACAGATACGCAGTATTTT. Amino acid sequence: CASSQEEIGGYTDTQYF.

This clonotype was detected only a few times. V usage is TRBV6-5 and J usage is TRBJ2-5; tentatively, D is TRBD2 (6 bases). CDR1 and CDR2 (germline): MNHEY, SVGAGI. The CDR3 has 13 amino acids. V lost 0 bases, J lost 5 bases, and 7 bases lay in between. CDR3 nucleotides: TGTGCCAGCAGTTACTCACTAGCCGAGACCCAGTACTTC. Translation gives CASSYSLAETQYF.

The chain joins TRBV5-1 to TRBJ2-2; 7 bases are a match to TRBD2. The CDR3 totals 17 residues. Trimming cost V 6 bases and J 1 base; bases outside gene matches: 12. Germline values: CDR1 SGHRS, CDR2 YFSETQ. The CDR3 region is CASTPRGGGLNTGELFF. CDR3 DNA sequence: TGCGCCAGCACCCCGCGTGGCGGGGGTTTGAACACCGGGGAGCTGTTTTTT.

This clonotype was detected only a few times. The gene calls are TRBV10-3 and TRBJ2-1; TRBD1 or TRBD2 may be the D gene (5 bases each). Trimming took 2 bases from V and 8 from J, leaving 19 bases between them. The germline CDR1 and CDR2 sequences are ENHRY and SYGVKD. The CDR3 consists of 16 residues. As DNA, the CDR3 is TGTGCCATCAGTGAGGTCCGGGACCCCACCGGGGATGAGCAGTTCTTC. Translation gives CAISEVRDPTGDEQFF.

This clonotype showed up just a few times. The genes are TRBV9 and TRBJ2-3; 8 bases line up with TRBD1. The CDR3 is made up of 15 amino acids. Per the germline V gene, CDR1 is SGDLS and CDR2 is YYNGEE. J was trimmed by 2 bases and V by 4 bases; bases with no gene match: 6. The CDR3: CASSTRQGTTDTQYF. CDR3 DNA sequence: TGTGCCAGCAGCACCCGACAGGGGACCACAGATACGCAGTATTTT.

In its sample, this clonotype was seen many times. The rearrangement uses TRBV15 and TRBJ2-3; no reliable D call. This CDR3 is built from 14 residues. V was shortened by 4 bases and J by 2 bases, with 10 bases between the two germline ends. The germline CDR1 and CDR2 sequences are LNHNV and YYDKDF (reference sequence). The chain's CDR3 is CATSTGRHTDTQYF. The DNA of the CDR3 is TGTGCCACCAGCACGGGTAGACACACAGATACGCAGTATTTT.

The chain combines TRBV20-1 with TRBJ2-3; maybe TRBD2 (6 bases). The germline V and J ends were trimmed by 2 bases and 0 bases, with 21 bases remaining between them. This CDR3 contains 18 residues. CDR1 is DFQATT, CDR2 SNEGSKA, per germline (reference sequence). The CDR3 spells CSARSGSSGTPSTDTQYF. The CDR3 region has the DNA TGCAGTGCTAGATCAGGGTCATCCGGGACTCCTAGCACAGATACGCAGTATTTT.

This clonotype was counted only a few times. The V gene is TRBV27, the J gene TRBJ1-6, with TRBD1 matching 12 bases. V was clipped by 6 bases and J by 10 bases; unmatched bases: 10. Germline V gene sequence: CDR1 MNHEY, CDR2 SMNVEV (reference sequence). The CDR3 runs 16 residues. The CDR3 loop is CASSTGTGGLGSPLHF. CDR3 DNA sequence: TGTGCCAGCAGCACCGGGACAGGGGGCCTGGGGTCACCCCTCCACTTT.

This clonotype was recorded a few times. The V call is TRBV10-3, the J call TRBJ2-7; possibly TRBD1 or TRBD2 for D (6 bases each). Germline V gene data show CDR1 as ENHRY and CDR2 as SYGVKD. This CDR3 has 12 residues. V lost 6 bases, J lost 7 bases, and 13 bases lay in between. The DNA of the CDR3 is TGTGCCATCAGAGTGGGGGCGGGAGAGCAGTACTTC. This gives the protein CAIRVGAGEQYF.